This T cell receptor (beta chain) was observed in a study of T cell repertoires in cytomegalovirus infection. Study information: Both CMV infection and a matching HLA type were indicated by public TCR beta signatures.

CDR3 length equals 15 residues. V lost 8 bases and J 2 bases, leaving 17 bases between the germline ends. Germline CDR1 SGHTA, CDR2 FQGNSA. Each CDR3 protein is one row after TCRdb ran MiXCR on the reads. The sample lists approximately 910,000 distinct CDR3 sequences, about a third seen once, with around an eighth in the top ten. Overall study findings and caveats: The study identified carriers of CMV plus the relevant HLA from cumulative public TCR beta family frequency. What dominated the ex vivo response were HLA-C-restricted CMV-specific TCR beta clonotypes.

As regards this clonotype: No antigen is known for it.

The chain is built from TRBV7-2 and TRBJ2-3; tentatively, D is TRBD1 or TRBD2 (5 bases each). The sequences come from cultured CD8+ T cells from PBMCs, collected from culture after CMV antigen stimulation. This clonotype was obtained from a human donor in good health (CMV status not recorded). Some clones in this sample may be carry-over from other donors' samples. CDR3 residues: CASVEGMPYTDTQYF. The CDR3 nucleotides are TGTGCCAGCGTCGAGGGGATGCCCTACACAGATACGCAGTATTTT.